The rows below give T cell receptor beta chains drawn from one sample of a study of blood T cell repertoires in COVID-19. Method: immunoSEQ multiplex PCR; TCRdb's copy keeps in-frame clones and lacks some. The data hold about 270,000 clones, with 86% observed a single time. Sequencing was done on a sample of peripheral blood. The origin of the receptors is a woman in her seventies with COVID-19, enrolled during active disease. CDR3s include the opening cysteine and the closing phenylalanine or tryptophan. The order of the fields is D gene, J gene, V gene, clone size, CDR3 DNA, CDR3 protein. The D gene is left open where the match is weak. Expanded clones are given a class, and other clones once, few, many or no size at all.

>TRBD2|TRBJ2-1|TRBV5-1|.
TGCGCCAGCAGCTCTTCACTAGCGGGGGCGTTCAATGAGCAGTTCTTC
CASSSSLAGAFNEQFF
>.|TRBJ1-4|TRBV4-2|.
TGTGCCAGCAGCCAGGCAGGGTTCGCTAATGAAAAACTGTTTTTT
CASSQAGFANEKLFF
>TRBD2|TRBJ2-5|TRBV29-1|.
TGCAGCGCACAGACTAGCGGAGAGACCCAGTACTTC
CSAQTSGETQYF
>TRBD2|TRBJ2-7|TRBV9|.
TGTGCCAGCAGCCCTAGCGGGGCCCACGGGGAGCAGTACTTC
CASSPSGAHGEQYF
>.|TRBJ1-1|TRBV6-2/TRBV6-3|.
TGTGCCAGCAGTTACGCGGCAACCCGGGGCACTGAAGCTTTCTTT
CASSYAATRGTEAFF
>.|TRBJ2-1|TRBV27|.
TGTGCCAGCAGCCGCGGGACGGAAGGATACAATGAGCAGTTCTTC
CASSRGTEGYNEQFF
>TRBD1|TRBJ1-1|TRBV7-8|.
TGTGCCAGCAGCTTAGCGCTAGGGGGCTCTGTGAACACTGAAGCTTTCTTT
CASSLALGGSVNTEAFF
>.|TRBJ1-4|TRBV2|.
TGTGCCAGCAGGGGCCGTAATGAAAAACTGTTTTTT
CASRGRNEKLFF
>TRBD1|TRBJ1-5|TRBV5-1|once
TGCGCCAGCAGCTTACTGGGACAGGGGGATCAGCCCCAGCATTTT
CASSLLGQGDQPQHF
>.|TRBJ2-5|TRBV28|.
TGTGCCAGCAGTTTTGATCCTACGGGGGGCCCACCCCAAGAGACCCAGTACTTC
CASSFDPTGGPPQETQYF